A single sample gave rise to the 18 T cell receptor beta chains below, sequenced in a study of CD8+ T cells in alopecia areata. Once RNA had been extracted, it was reverse transcribed into cDNA to act as the sequencing template. Sequencing was performed with immunoSEQ multiplex PCR; in TCRdb, only in-frame clones are kept and a portion is missing. Altogether approximately 220,000 clones are present, 35% to 45% being singletons, with the ten largest covering 0.48%. Specified treatment: oral pan-JAK inhibitor, 5-10 mg twice daily. The sample was CD4+ T cells sorted from blood, taken at roughly week 30, from a patient treated with tofacitinib. The receptors here all came from a human donor with alopecia areata.

As for this clone: The sample has other DNA sequences that encode this CDR3 too. This chain uses TRBV10-3 with TRBJ1-5; D perhaps matches TRBD1 (6 bases). CDR3 length: 14 amino acids. The V end was cut by 0 bases, the J end by 4 bases, with 7 bases between. Germline assignment: CDR1 ENHRY and CDR2 SYGVKD. The CDR3 is CAISESGGNQPQHF. CDR3 coding DNA: TGTGCCATCAGTGAGTCAGGGGGGAATCAGCCCCAGCATTTT.

This rearrangement joins TRBV5-1 to TRBJ1-2; 7 bases align to TRBD1. Germline CDR1 SGHRS, CDR2 YFSETQ. The V gene end was trimmed by 0 bases and the J gene end by 4 bases; junction bases not matched to a gene: 12. This CDR3 has 17 amino acids. The CDR3, as DNA: TGCGCCAGCAGCTTGGGAGGCGGACAGGCCAGGGGCTATGGCTACACCTTC. It encodes CASSLGGGQARGYGYTF.

The genes are TRBV5-6 and TRBJ2-2, with a possible D match to TRBD2 (6 bases). The length of the CDR3 is 16 residues. V was shortened by 0 bases and J by 8 bases, with 17 bases between the two germline ends. Per the germline V gene, CDR1 is SGHDT and CDR2 is YYEEEE. For the CDR3, the DNA is TGTGCCAGCAGCTTGGGCCGGGACTCCCATAGAGGGGAGCTGTTTTTT. It specifies CASSLGRDSHRGELFF.

V gene TRBV7-9 combines with J gene TRBJ1-5; D call uncertain. This CDR3 is built from 16 residues. Germline CDR1 and CDR2: SEHNR and FQNEAQ (reference sequence). Trimming removed 5 bases at V and 2 bases at J, with 16 bases between. The CDR3 region is CASSPPLWRGNQPQHF. The CDR3 DNA sequence: TGTGCCAGCAGCCCCCCTTTGTGGAGGGGCAATCAGCCCCAGCATTTT.

The chain recombines TRBV5-6 with TRBJ1-2, with D possibly matching TRBD1 (5 bases). The germline V gene encodes CDR1 SGHDT and CDR2 YYEEEE. The CDR3 runs 15 residues. V gave up 4 bases and J gave up 0 bases, with 13 bases separating them. The CDR3, as DNA: TGTGCCAGCAGCCCGGGACGGCAACCTAACTATGGCTACACCTTC. This translates into CASSPGRQPNYGYTF.

The rearrangement links TRBV5-1 to TRBJ2-6; perhaps TRBD1 as D (6 bases). Germline V gene lookup returns CDR1 SGHRS and CDR2 YFSETQ. This CDR3 comprises 15 residues. V gave up 1 base and J gave up 4 bases, with 9 bases separating them. The DNA for the CDR3 is TGCGCCAGCAGCTTGCAGGGGCCGGGGGCCAACGTCCTGACTTTC. The encoded protein is CASSLQGPGANVLTF.

The sample holds a few counts of this clone. This chain joins TRBV10-3 and TRBJ2-7; 9 nucleotides align to TRBD1. The CDR3 has 15 amino acids. Germline V lookup: CDR1 ENHRY, CDR2 SYGVKD. The trim removed 0 bases at V and 2 bases at J, leaving 2 bases unmatched. The CDR3 loop is CAISESGTGTYEQYF. As DNA, the CDR3 is TGTGCCATCAGTGAGTCGGGGACAGGGACCTACGAGCAGTACTTC.

The rearrangement uses TRBV7-6 and TRBJ1-5; 8 bases are a match to TRBD1. The length of the CDR3 is 15 residues. The J segment lost 4 bases and the V segment lost 6 bases, leaving 8 bases of the junction unmatched. The V gene's germline CDR1 is SGHVS and CDR2 FNYEAQ. CDR3 loop: CASSPTGGFNQPQHF. Here the CDR3 DNA reads TGTGCCAGCAGTCCTACAGGGGGTTTTAATCAGCCCCAGCATTTT.

This chain links TRBV7-9 with TRBJ1-2; no firm D call. In germline, CDR1 is SEHNR, CDR2 FQNEAQ (reference sequence). The CDR3 is 15 amino acids. The germline V and J ends were trimmed by 1 base and 8 bases, with 17 bases remaining between them. CDR3 loop: CASSLGTASPGGYTF. The CDR3 coding sequence is TGTGCCAGCAGCTTAGGAACAGCGTCCCCCGGGGGCTACACCTTC.

The chain has TRBV5-4 and TRBJ2-4, with 10 bases fitting TRBD1. V lost 4 bases and J lost 9; bases outside the gene matches: 10. The CDR3 is 15 amino acids. The germline V gene has CDR1 SGHNT and CDR2 YYREEE (reference sequence). The CDR3 DNA is TGTGCCAGCAGCCTTGCGACAGGGGGCCGCGCCATTCAGTACTTC. Its protein is CASSLATGGRAIQYF. Full variable domain (remainder filled in from reference TRBV5-4 and TRBJ2-4): ETGVTQSPTHLIKTRGQQVTLRCSSQSGHNTVSWYQQALGQGPQFIFQYYREEENGRGNFPPRFSGLQFPNYSSELNVNALELDDSALYLCASSLATGGRAIQYFGAGTRLSVL.

The chain couples TRBV5-5 to TRBJ1-1, with a possible D match to TRBD1 (5 bases). Per germline, CDR1 SGHKS and CDR2 YYEKEE (reference sequence). The CDR3 has 15 residues. The ends were cut back, 1 base at V and 7 bases at J, with 17 bases in the middle. CDR3 in amino acids: CASSLLWTPGGEAFF. CDR3 DNA sequence: TGTGCCAGCAGCTTGCTTTGGACACCTGGGGGTGAAGCTTTCTTT.

In this sample, this clone turned up a few times. V gene TRBV18 combines with J gene TRBJ1-4, with TRBD1 matching 9 bases. Germline V gene lookup returns CDR1 KGHSH and CDR2 LQKENI. V was clipped by 3 bases and J by 5 bases; unmatched bases: 4. CDR3 size: 15 residues. CDR3 DNA sequence: TGTGCCAGCTCACCTATGGACAGGGGAAATGAAAAACTGTTTTTT. Its translation: CASSPMDRGNEKLFF. Together with reference TRBV18 and TRBJ1-4, the CDR3 gives the full variable domain: NAGVMQNPRHLVRRRGQEARLRCSPMKGHSHVYWYRQLPEEGLKFMVYLQKENIIDESGMPKERFSAEFPKEGPSILRIQQVVRGDSAAYFCASSPMDRGNEKLFFGSGTQLSVL.

This chain connects TRBV29-1 to TRBJ2-5; D unresolved. Germline V gene lookup returns CDR1 SQVTM and CDR2 ANQGSEA. V was trimmed by 5 bases and J by 1 base, leaving 2 bases between them. The CDR3 runs 10 residues. The CDR3 loop is CSVSQETQYF. The CDR3 DNA sequence: TGCAGCGTTAGCCAAGAGACCCAGTACTTC.

The chain employs TRBV6-5 and TRBJ1-4, with D possibly being TRBD1 (6 bases). CDR1 is MNHEY, CDR2 SVGAGI, per germline. Trimming took off 7 bases at V and 0 bases at J, with 12 bases between the two ends. This CDR3 has 15 residues. Here the CDR3 DNA reads TGTGCCAGCAAGGGACATTTGTCAACTAATGAAAAACTGTTTTTT. It translates to CASKGHLSTNEKLFF.

In its sample, this clone was seen a few times. This sequence joins TRBV7-6 and TRBJ1-3; 10 bases fit TRBD1. The CDR3 has 16 amino acids. V was pared by 2 bases and J by 4 bases, with 5 bases of the junction left unmatched. Germline V CDR1 and CDR2: SGHVS, FNYEAQ. This chain's CDR3 is CASSLRQGASGNTIYF. The DNA for the CDR3 is TGTGCCAGCAGCTTAAGACAGGGGGCTTCCGGAAACACCATATATTTT.

The rearrangement links TRBV5-1 to TRBJ2-2, with D perhaps matching TRBD1 (5 bases). V lost 7 bases, J lost 5 bases, and 12 bases lay in between. The CDR3 runs to 13 residues. Germline V gene lookup returns CDR1 SGHRS and CDR2 YFSETQ. The CDR3 DNA follows: TGCGCCAGCCAAAAAGGGGAAACCGGGGAGCTGTTTTTT. Encoded protein: CASQKGETGELFF.

The V gene is TRBV2, the J gene TRBJ1-4, with D unresolved. V was clipped by 6 bases and J by 2 bases, with 13 bases between them. The V gene's germline CDR1 is SNHLY and CDR2 FYNNEI. This CDR3 is 15 amino acids long. The CDR3 region is CASRRYYGTNEKLFF. CDR3 nucleotides: TGTGCCAGCAGGAGGTATTACGGCACTAATGAAAAACTGTTTTTT.

The CDR3 sequence is CAWSGGSYYGYTF. The CDR3 bases are TGTGCCTGGAGTGGAGGGTCTTACTATGGCTACACCTTC. V and J are TRBV30 and TRBJ1-2; no clear D gene. CDR3 length: 13 amino acids. Germline loops: CDR1 GTSNPN, CDR2 SVGIG (reference sequence). Trimming cost V 1 base and J 3 bases, with 9 bases left between them.